This T cell receptor beta chain was documented in a study of blood T cell repertoires in COVID-19 (dated by TCRdb to 2020 to 2022). With regard to the full study: The collaborator samples originated in the United States, Italy and Spain and spanned the acute and convalescent phases of COVID-19. The prospective study material was composed of cDNA or gDNA derived from T cells, B-cell-depleted T cells, or PBMCs. The dataset comprised deeply sampled blood TCRbeta repertoires from subjects exposed to, actively infected with, or recovered from COVID-19. The repertoires were made available in a free public database intended to serve as a resource for research on the immune response to SARS-CoV-2. Samples were obtained from the ongoing ImmuneRACE study (first 160 participants) and from some 1,200 subjects provided by 6 global collaborators. Sample metadata almost always included a de-identified subject ID, COVID-19 status, age in years and sex. Where available, HLA class I and class II types were obtained from metadata supplied by the sample provider rather than from assay-based typing. Paper-wide results and their limitations: The quantity of clinical and demographic metadata differed by source and by participant and was supplied without curation.

The immunoSEQ Assay, a bias-controlled multiplex PCR, was used to amplify TCRbeta CDR3 regions from genomic DNA. The source study handled its data this way. The number of nucleated cells in each sample was estimated by amplification of reference gene primers within the assay. To quantify the absolute abundance of each unique TCRbeta CDR3 rearrangement, sequence reads were collapsed and filtered. For each sample, productive Simpson clonality was calculated as the square root of Simpson's diversity index across productive rearrangements. TCRdb took this table from immuneACCESS and kept in-frame rearrangements with V and J called. Such tables lack part of the clones; where checked against another copy, unresolved V genes explain under half of the gap, and the rest is unexplained. D and trimming come from the DNA, and the V and J calls and clone size come from that table. The sample includes 170,000 or so clones, with more than 75% observed a single time. The ten largest clonotypes hold 2.7% of the sample.

Germline trimming: 1 base from V, 3 bases from J; junction bases outside gene matches: 2. Taken from the germline V gene, the CDR1 and CDR2 loops are SGHVS and FQNEAQ. Including the terminal cysteine and phenylalanine, the CDR3 comprises 15 residues. Kept here is only the CDR3 DNA, which spans 45 bases and is read in frame from base 1. Whole blood was collected in K2EDTA tubes by collaborating institutions according to the institutions' own protocols. For TCRbeta analysis, collaborators shipped samples in one of three forms: frozen whole blood, isolated PBMCs, or DNA extracted from either of those sample types. This clone occurred a few times. It lacks a known antigen. Per-base quality was not reported, and no clone a single base away is much larger than it.

This sequence uses TRBV7-8 and TRBJ1-5; 8 bases in the middle match TRBD1. The clonotype comes from a man aged 35 to 55 with active or convalescent COVID-19. What was sequenced was peripheral blood. CDR3 sequence: CASSLGTGNNQPQHF. The nucleotides are TGTGCCAGCAGCTTAGGGACAGGGAACAATCAGCCCCAGCATTTT.